This T cell receptor beta chain stems from a study of OX40 agonist ivuxolimab in advanced cancers. Looking at the study overall: Patients' therapy was ivuxolimab, an antibody that acts as an agonist of OX40 (CD134).

Per the germline V gene, CDR1 is KGHSH and CDR2 is LQKENI. This CDR3 has 15 amino acids. Trimming shortened V by 3 bases and J by 5 bases, and 15 bases separated the two germline ends. This clone turned up a few times. Using immunoSEQ multiplex PCR, the repertoire was profiled, and TCRdb retains in-frame clones only, with some absent. The sample consists of around 34,000 clones, roughly 84% of them appearing once. Blood got drawn at baseline, again on cycle 4 day 1, and then on cycle 7 day 1. This receptor was taken from an adult with an advanced solid tumor such as melanoma, head and neck, liver or kidney cancer. This sample comprised CD4+ or CD8+ T cells sorted from blood, obtained in a trial of the OX40 agonist ivuxolimab. The chain links TRBV18 to TRBJ2-3; D tentatively fits TRBD1 or TRBD2 (5 bases each). Here the CDR3 reads CASSPAGTPGDTQYF. The CDR3 DNA is TGTGCCAGCTCACCGGCCGGGACGCCGGGAGATACGCAGTATTTT.